The 30 T cell receptor beta chains in this list originate from one sample, sequenced in a study of beta chain features in type 1 diabetes. General study points: Shorter TCRB CDR3s, moderately but significantly so, were found in Type 1 diabetes patients in all four CD4+ subsets.

Expressed TCRB transcripts were sequenced after all isolated RNA was converted to cDNA. Repertoires were generated with immunoSEQ multiplex PCR, while TCRdb's copy carries only in-frame clones and drops some. This repertoire shows about 170,000 clones, 7.8% found once; its top ten account for approximately 0.85%. What these receptors recognize is not known. The specimen sequenced was central memory CD4+ T cells from blood. All receptors come from a woman aged 40 to 50 with type 1 diabetes.

This sequence joins TRBV6-5 and TRBJ2-1; 8 bases map to TRBD2. Germline lookup yields CDR1 MNHEY and CDR2 SVGAGI. After removal of 7 bases from V and 6 bases from J, the junction contained 8 bases not matched to a gene. The CDR3 loop spans 14 amino acids. CDR3 coding DNA: TGTGCCAGCAAACCGGGACTAGGACCCAATGAGCAGTTCTTC. Protein product: CASKPGLGPNEQFF.

The CDR3 DNA is TGTGCCAGCAGGGGACAGGCGAACAATCAGCCCCAGCATTTT. Translating gives CASRGQANNQPQHF. V and J are TRBV2 and TRBJ1-5; TRBD1 aligns across 8 bases. CDR3 length: 14 amino acids. J gave up 3 bases and V 6 bases, and 4 bases lay outside the gene matches. Germline CDR1 and CDR2: SNHLY and FYNNEI. Drawing the rest from reference TRBV2 and TRBJ1-5, the complete variable domain is EPEVTQTPSHQVTQMGQEVILRCVPISNHLYFYWYRQILGQKVEFLVSFYNNEISEKSEIFDDQFSVERPDGSNFTLKIRSTKLEDSAMYFCASRGQANNQPQHFGDGTRLSIL.

This clone has only a few counts. V and J are TRBV7-3 and TRBJ2-2; weak D call: TRBD2 (6 bases). The CDR3 sequence is 16 residues long. With 4 bases removed from V and 4 bases from J, the gap between germline ends came to 16 bases. The germline gives CDR1 SGHTA, CDR2 FQGTGA. In nucleotides, the CDR3 is TGTGCCAGCAGCTCACAATCTGGAGGGGCCACCGGGGAGCTGTTTTTT. Its protein is CASSSQSGGATGELFF.

The V gene is TRBV6-5, the J gene TRBJ2-1, with D possibly TRBD2 on 6 matching bases. CDR1 and CDR2 from the germline V gene are MNHEY and SVGAGI. V gave up 6 bases and J gave up 1 base, with 13 bases separating them. The length of the CDR3 is 15 residues. The CDR3 DNA reads as TGTGCCAGCAGATCAGCACTAGCTTCCTACAATGAGCAGTTCTTC. Its protein product is CASRSALASYNEQFF.

This clone was observed a handful of times. The chain uses TRBV7-3 and TRBJ1-4, with D hard to call. The CDR3 loop spans 12 amino acids. With 4 bases removed from V and 5 bases from J, the gap between germline ends came to 5 bases. Germline V CDR1 and CDR2: SGHTA, FQGTGA. This CDR3 is CASSSVNEKLFF. The CDR3, as DNA: TGTGCCAGCAGCTCGGTGAATGAAAAACTGTTTTTT.

J is TRBJ1-6 and V is TRBV10-3; D might be TRBD1 (5 bases). The length of the CDR3 is 17 residues. Germline V gives CDR1 ENHRY, CDR2 SYGVKD. V lost 2 bases to trimming and J lost 7 bases, with 18 bases between them. Written as DNA, the CDR3 is TGTGCCATCAGTGAGCAAGGCGGGGGGTATCAGAATTCACCCCTCCACTTT. This encodes CAISEQGGGYQNSPLHF.

This clone was picked up a small number of times. The chain is built from TRBV7-2 and TRBJ2-3; D call uncertain. Per the germline V gene, CDR1 is SGHTA and CDR2 is FQGNSA. This CDR3 comprises 14 residues. The V gene lost 2 bases and the J gene lost 0 bases, with 6 bases spanning the gap. The CDR3 DNA reads TGTGCCAGCAGCTTAATTACTAGCACAGATACGCAGTATTTT. Its protein product is CASSLITSTDTQYF.

The J gene is TRBJ2-7, the V gene TRBV7-2; perhaps TRBD2 as D (6 bases). The V and J ends lost 5 bases and 9 bases respectively, with 23 bases between them. This CDR3 comprises 15 residues. Looked up from germline, CDR1 is SGHTA and CDR2 is FQGNSA. The CDR3 DNA is TGTGCCAGCAGCCCGGAACCGGGACTCCACCTAGGGCAGTACTTC. This codes for CASSPEPGLHLGQYF. The full variable domain, in which reference TRBV7-2 and TRBJ2-7 provide the parts outside the CDR3, is GAGVSQSPSNKVTEKGKDVELRCDPISGHTALYWYRQSLGQGLEFLIYFQGNSAPDKSGLPSDRFSAERTGGSVSTLTIQRTQQEDSAVYLCASSPEPGLHLGQYFGPGTRLTVT.

This clone has more than one count but fewer than ten. The genes are TRBV2 and TRBJ1-6; 8 positions agree with TRBD1. The CDR3 totals 16 residues. Germline assignment: CDR1 SNHLY and CDR2 FYNNEI. The V gene end was trimmed by 0 bases and the J gene end by 9 bases; junction bases not matched to a gene: 7. The CDR3 coding sequence is TGTGCCAGCAGTGAAGCCCAGGGGGCTGTAGGTTCACCCCTCCACTTT. Its translation is CASSEAQGAVGSPLHF.

V gene TRBV5-1 combines with J gene TRBJ2-3, with 8 bases identical to TRBD1. The CDR3 is 15 amino acids. Trimming took 3 bases from V and 5 from J; bases not matched to a gene: 8. Germline assignment: CDR1 SGHRS and CDR2 YFSETQ. As DNA, the CDR3 is TGCGCCAGCAGCTCCGGACAGGGAGAGGGAGATACGCAGTATTTT. Translation: CASSSGQGEGDTQYF.

This clone showed up just a few times. V gene TRBV29-1 combines with J gene TRBJ2-2; 8 nucleotides align to TRBD2. The V gene end was trimmed by 5 bases and the J gene end by 0 bases; junction bases not matched to a gene: 2. CDR3 length: 14 residues. Germline assignment: CDR1 SQVTM and CDR2 ANQGSEA. The chain's CDR3 is CSVSGGANTGELFF. The CDR3 DNA reads TGCAGCGTTTCCGGGGGGGCGAACACCGGGGAGCTGTTTTTT.

This chain connects TRBV4-1 to TRBJ2-3, with D maybe TRBD2 (6 bases). V lost 0 bases, J lost 8 bases, and 15 bases lay in between. CDR3 length: 15 amino acids. Germline lookup yields CDR1 MGHRA and CDR2 YSYEKL. CDR3 DNA: TGCGCCAGCAGCCAAGATGGTGTGCTCGGGAGTACGCAGTATTTT. Translated: CASSQDGVLGSTQYF.

This rearrangement joins TRBV7-8 to TRBJ2-1; 12 bases match TRBD2. The CDR3 has 15 residues. V was clipped by 5 bases and J by 10 bases; unmatched bases: 9. Germline V gives CDR1 SGHVS, CDR2 FQNEAQ. The CDR3 here is CASSPTTSGSREQFF. Here the CDR3 DNA reads TGTGCCAGCAGCCCCACGACTAGCGGGAGTAGGGAGCAGTTCTTC.

The V and J genes are TRBV29-1 and TRBJ2-1; D is possibly TRBD2 (6 bases). CDR1 and CDR2 from the germline V gene are SQVTM and ANQGSEA. Trimming took 4 bases from V and 7 from J, leaving 11 bases between them. This CDR3 has 12 amino acids. The CDR3 loop is CSVVSRGNEQFF. CDR3 in DNA: TGCAGCGTTGTGTCGCGGGGTAATGAGCAGTTCTTC.

CDR3: CASSIRTDVGEQYF. As DNA, the CDR3 is TGTGCCAGTAGTATCAGGACAGACGTAGGAGAGCAGTACTTC. The rearrangement uses TRBV19 and TRBJ2-7; TRBD1 is a possible D gene (6 bases). The germline V gene encodes CDR1 LNHDA and CDR2 SQIVND (reference sequence). This CDR3 is 14 amino acids long. V lost 3 bases to trimming and J lost 7 bases, with 16 bases between them.

The chain joins TRBV7-6 to TRBJ2-5; D is perhaps TRBD1 (5 bases). The CDR3 is 15 residues long. Germline V gives CDR1 SGHVS, CDR2 FNYEAQ. Trimming shortened V by 2 bases and J by 5 bases, and 15 bases separated the two germline ends. Written as DNA, the CDR3 is TGTGCCAGCAGCTTAAGTTATCGGGCAGGGGAGACCCAGTACTTC. It specifies CASSLSYRAGETQYF.

A few counts support this clone. This CDR3 is also generated by other DNA sequences in the sample. The genes are TRBV29-1 and TRBJ1-4; D not resolved. The germline CDR1 and CDR2 sequences are SQVTM and ANQGSEA. The CDR3 is 13 amino acids. V lost 4 bases and J 2 bases, leaving 8 bases between the germline ends. The CDR3 loop is CSVVGGTNEKLFF. The CDR3 DNA reads as TGCAGCGTTGTAGGAGGCACTAATGAAAAACTGTTTTTT.

CDR3 residues: CASGGSNQPQHF. CDR3 coding DNA: TGTGCCTCCGGGGGTAGCAATCAGCCCCAGCATTTT. This rearrangement joins TRBV28 to TRBJ1-5, with D perhaps TRBD1 (5 bases). Germline V CDR1 and CDR2: MDHEN, SYDVKM. The CDR3 is made up of 12 amino acids. V was clipped by 11 bases and J by 0 bases, with 8 bases between them.

This clone has just a few counts. Within the sample, other DNA sequences also encode this same CDR3. V is TRBV6-6 and J is TRBJ2-1, with 8 bases fitting TRBD1. CDR3 size: 14 residues. Trimming took 5 bases from V and 7 from J; bases not matched to a gene: 7. Germline V gives CDR1 MNHNY, CDR2 SVGAGI (reference sequence). This chain's CDR3 is CASSLDRERNEQFF. CDR3 nucleotide sequence: TGTGCCAGCAGTCTGGACAGGGAAAGGAATGAGCAGTTCTTC.

The sample holds a few counts of this clone. The chain joins TRBV18 to TRBJ2-7; tentatively, D is TRBD1 (5 bases). This CDR3 is 16 amino acids long. Germline CDR1 reads KGHSH; CDR2 reads LQKENI. The germline V and J ends were trimmed by 0 bases and 6 bases, with 18 bases remaining between them. CDR3 sequence: CASSPPSTGPRGEQYF. CDR3 DNA: TGTGCCAGCTCACCACCGTCCACAGGCCCAAGGGGCGAGCAGTACTTC. The variable domain in full, with the rest retrieved from reference TRBV18 and TRBJ2-7, is NAGVMQNPRHLVRRRGQEARLRCSPMKGHSHVYWYRQLPEEGLKFMVYLQKENIIDESGMPKERFSAEFPKEGPSILRIQQVVRGDSAAYFCASSPPSTGPRGEQYFGPGTRLTVT.

The rearrangement links TRBV18 to TRBJ1-5, with TRBD1 matching over 8 bases. V dropped 3 bases and J dropped 0; count of bases not matched to a gene: 4. The length of the CDR3 is 16 residues. CDR1 and CDR2 (germline): KGHSH, LQKENI. For the CDR3, the DNA is TGTGCCAGCTCACCCGGACAGGGCTATAGCAATCAGCCCCAGCATTTT. Translated: CASSPGQGYSNQPQHF.

This clone was seen repeatedly, ten times or more. The gene calls are TRBV14 and TRBJ2-1; D unresolved. CDR1 is SGHDN and CDR2 is FVKESK in the germline V gene. V lost 1 base and J lost 8, with 3 bases in between. The CDR3 has 11 amino acids. CDR3 DNA: TGTGCCAGCAGCCAAGTCTATGAGCAGTTCTTC. Translation: CASSQVYEQFF.

Only a few counts were recorded for this clone. The chain is built from TRBV21-1 and TRBJ1-1; TRBD1, the table's D call, was not compared with the DNA. TRBV21-1 is deemed a pseudogene. The CDR3 runs to 16 residues. CDR3 nucleotides: TGTGCCAGCAGCAAAGCGGCCTGGCCCAAGAACACTGAAGCTTTCTTT. Protein sequence: CASSKAAWPKNTEAFF.

The V gene is TRBV4-2, the J gene TRBJ2-1; D call uncertain. V lost 4 bases to trimming and J lost 0 bases, with 13 bases between them. Germline-derived CDR1 and CDR2 are LGHNA and YNFKEQ. This CDR3 contains 16 residues. The CDR3 region is CASSPRQASSYNEQFF. The CDR3, as DNA: TGTGCCAGCAGCCCTCGGCAGGCGAGCTCCTACAATGAGCAGTTCTTC.

This chain links TRBV7-2 with TRBJ1-5, with D maybe TRBD1 (6 bases). With 2 bases removed from V and 6 bases from J, the gap between germline ends came to 11 bases. CDR1 is SGHTA and CDR2 is FQGNSA in the germline V gene. The CDR3 has 14 amino acids. The CDR3 sequence: CASSLTGKVQPQHF. As DNA, the CDR3 is TGTGCCAGCAGCTTAACAGGGAAGGTTCAGCCCCAGCATTTT.

This clone came up a few times. The chain is built from TRBV5-8 and TRBJ1-1; D is undetermined. The CDR3 is 14 residues long. V dropped 6 bases and J dropped 5 bases, with 17 bases sitting between them. Germline CDR1 SGHTS, CDR2 YDEGEE. The CDR3 DNA reads TGTGCCAGCACCCGAGAGGTGAAGGCGACTGAAGCTTTCTTT. It codes for CASTREVKATEAFF. The entire variable domain, with the rest obtained from reference TRBV5-8 and TRBJ1-1, is as follows: EAGVTQSPTHLIKTRGQQATLRCSPISGHTSVYWYQQALGLGLQFLLWYDEGEERNRGNFPPRFSGRQFPNYSSELNVNALELEDSALYLCASTREVKATEAFFGQGTRLTVV.

This clone occurred many times. The V call is TRBV2, the J call TRBJ2-5; possible D gene TRBD2, 5 bases. V lost 6 bases and J 2 bases, leaving 10 bases between the germline ends. The CDR3 spans 13 residues. Per the germline V gene, CDR1 is SNHLY and CDR2 is FYNNEI. This chain's CDR3 is CASSEEVQETQYF. CDR3 DNA sequence: TGTGCCAGCAGCGAGGAGGTACAAGAGACCCAGTACTTC.

J is TRBJ2-5 and V is TRBV28; weak D call: TRBD2 (6 bases). This CDR3 has 12 amino acids. In germline, CDR1 is MDHEN, CDR2 SYDVKM. CDR3 DNA sequence: TGTGCAATTGGACGGGAGAGAAAGACCCAGTACTTC. Translation gives CAIGRERKTQYF.

The rearrangement uses TRBV5-1 and TRBJ2-1; the match to TRBD1 covers 7 bases. J was trimmed by 8 bases and V by 3 bases; bases with no gene match: 11. Germline V gives CDR1 SGHRS, CDR2 YFSETQ. The CDR3 is made up of 15 amino acids. CDR3 amino acids: CASSSRDSYRDEQFF. Written as DNA, the CDR3 is TGCGCCAGCAGCTCCAGGGACAGCTATCGGGATGAGCAGTTCTTC.

Only a few counts were recorded for this clone. The chain is built from TRBV5-1 and TRBJ2-5, with D maybe TRBD2 (5 bases). Germline CDR1 is SGHRS and CDR2 is YFSETQ. This CDR3 is built from 14 residues. Deletions cut 0 bases from V and 5 bases from J, with 11 bases between. The CDR3 DNA is TGCGCCAGCAGCTTGGTCGGGGAATGGGAGACCCAGTACTTC. It specifies CASSLVGEWETQYF.